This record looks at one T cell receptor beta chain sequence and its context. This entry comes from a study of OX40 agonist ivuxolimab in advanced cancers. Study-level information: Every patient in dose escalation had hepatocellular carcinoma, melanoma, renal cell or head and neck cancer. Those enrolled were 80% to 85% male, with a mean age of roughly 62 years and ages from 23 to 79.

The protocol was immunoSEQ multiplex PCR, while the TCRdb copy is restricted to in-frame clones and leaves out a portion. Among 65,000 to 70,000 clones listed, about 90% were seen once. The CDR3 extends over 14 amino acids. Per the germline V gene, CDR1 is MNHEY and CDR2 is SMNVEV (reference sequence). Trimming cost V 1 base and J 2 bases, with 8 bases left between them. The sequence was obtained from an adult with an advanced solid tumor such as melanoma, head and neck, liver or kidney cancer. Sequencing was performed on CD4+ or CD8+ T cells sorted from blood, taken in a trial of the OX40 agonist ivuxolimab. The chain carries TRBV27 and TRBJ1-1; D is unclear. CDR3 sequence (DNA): TGTGCCAGCAGTTTATACCAGGCTAACACTGAAGCTTTCTTT. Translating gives CASSLYQANTEAFF.